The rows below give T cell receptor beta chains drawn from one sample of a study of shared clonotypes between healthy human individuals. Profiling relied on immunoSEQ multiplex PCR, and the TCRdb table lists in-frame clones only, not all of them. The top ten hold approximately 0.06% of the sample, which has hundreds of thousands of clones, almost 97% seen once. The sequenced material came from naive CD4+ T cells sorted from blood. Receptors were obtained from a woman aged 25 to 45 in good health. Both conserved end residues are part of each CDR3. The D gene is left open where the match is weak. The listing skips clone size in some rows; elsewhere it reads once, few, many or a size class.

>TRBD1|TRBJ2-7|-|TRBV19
TGTGCCAGTAGTAAGGGACAGGCCTACGAGCAGTACTTC
CASSKGQAYEQYF
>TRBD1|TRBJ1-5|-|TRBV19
TGTGCCAGTAGTTCGGGGGGCCCCAGAGGACTTGGGGACAGGGGGAACCAGCCCCAGCATTTT
CASSSGGPRGLGDRGNQPQHF
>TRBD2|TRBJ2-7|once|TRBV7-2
TGTGCCAGCAGGCGGGGGGGACTAAGCTCCTACGAGCAGTACTTC
CASRRGGLSSYEQYF
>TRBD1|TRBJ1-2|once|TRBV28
TGTGCCAGCAGACAACAGGGGGCGTCTGGCTACACCTTC
CASRQQGASGYTF
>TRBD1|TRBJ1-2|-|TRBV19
TGTGCCAGTAGCACAGGACAGGGGGCCGTCGGTGGCTACACCTTC
CASSTGQGAVGGYTF
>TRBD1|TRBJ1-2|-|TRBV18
TGTGCCAGCTCACAGCAGCGGGACAGGGAAGGCTACACCTTC
CASSQQRDREGYTF
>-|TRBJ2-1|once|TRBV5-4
TGTGCCAGCAGCTTGGTTGGGCGAGGCGCCTACAATGAGCAGTTCTTC
CASSLVGRGAYNEQFF
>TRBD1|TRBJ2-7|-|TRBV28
TGTGCCAGCAGCGCGGCGACAGGGACGCTATACGAGCAGTACTTC
CASSAATGTLYEQYF
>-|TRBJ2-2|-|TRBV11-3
TGTGCCAGCAGCCCGGGACACACCGGGGAGCTGTTTTTT
CASSPGHTGELFF
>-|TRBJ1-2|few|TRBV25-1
TGTGCCAGCAGTGAATGGAACGGCTATGGCTACACCTTC
CASSEWNGYGYTF
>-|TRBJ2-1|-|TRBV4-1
TGCGCCAGCAGCCAAGGCGGAGGGTACAATGAGCAGTTCTTC
CASSQGGGYNEQFF
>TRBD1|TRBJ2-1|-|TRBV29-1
TGCAGCGTTGTGGGGACAGGGGGTTACAATGAGCAGTTCTTC
CSVVGTGGYNEQFF
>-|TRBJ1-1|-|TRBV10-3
TGTGCCATCAGGCCCCCAGGGGAGAACACTGAAGCTTTCTTT
CAIRPPGENTEAFF
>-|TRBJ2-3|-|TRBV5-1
TGCGCCAGCAGCTTTGGTGGGGATACGCAGTATTTT
CASSFGGDTQYF
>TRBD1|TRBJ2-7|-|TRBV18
TGTGCCAGCTCACTTGGGACAGGGAACGACGAGCAGTACTTC
CASSLGTGNDEQYF
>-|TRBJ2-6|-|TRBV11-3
TGTGCCAGCAGCTCTATTGGGGCCAACGTCCTGACTTTC
CASSSIGANVLTF
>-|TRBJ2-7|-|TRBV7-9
TGTGCCAGCAGCTTAGGTACTCCGGGGCACCACGAGCAGTACTTC
CASSLGTPGHHEQYF
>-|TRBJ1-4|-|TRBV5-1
TGCGCCAGCAGCCAAACAGGGAGTGGGCGGGCTAATGAAAAACTGTTTTTT
CASSQTGSGRANEKLFF
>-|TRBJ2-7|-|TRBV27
TGTGCCAGCAGTTTTTCCCGGATGTACTTC
CASSFSRMYF
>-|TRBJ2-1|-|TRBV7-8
TGTGCCAGCAGCTTAGGGACAGCTAACTCCTACAATGAGCAGTTCTTC
CASSLGTANSYNEQFF
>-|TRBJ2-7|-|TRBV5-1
TGCGCCAGCAGCCCTCGAGCCGACTACGAGCAGTACTTC
CASSPRADYEQYF
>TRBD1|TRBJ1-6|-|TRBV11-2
TGTGCCAGCAGCAACCCCCCCCGGGACAGTGAAAGCTCACCCCTCCACTTT
CASSNPPRDSESSPLHF
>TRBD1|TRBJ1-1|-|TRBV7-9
TGTGCCAGCAGCTCATACCAGACAAGGACAGGAACGAACGGGGAAGCTTTCTTT
CASSSYQTRTGTNGEAFF
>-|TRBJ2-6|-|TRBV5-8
TGTGCCAGCAGCTTGGGGACTATAGGGGCGAGACTGACCAACGTCCTGACTTTC
CASSLGTIGARLTNVLTF
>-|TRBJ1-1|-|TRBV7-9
TGTGCCAGCAGCATCAGGAGAAACAGGGTAGTTAACACTGAAGCTTTCTTT
CASSIRRNRVVNTEAFF
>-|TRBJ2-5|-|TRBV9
TGTGCCAGCAGCGTAGGTCGCGCCGGGGAGGAGACCCAGTACTTC
CASSVGRAGEETQYF
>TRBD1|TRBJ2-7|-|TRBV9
TGTGCCAGCAGCCTCGGGACAGGGGGGCCTAAGAACTACGAGCAGTACTTC
CASSLGTGGPKNYEQYF
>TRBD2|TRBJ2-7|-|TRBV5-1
TGCGCCAGCAGCTTGGCCCCACGGCAGCGGGGCATCCCCTACGAGCAGTACTTC
CASSLAPRQRGIPYEQYF
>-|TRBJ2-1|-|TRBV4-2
TGTGCCAGCAGCTTGGCCCGGACAGACTCTTCCAATGAGCAGTTCTTC
CASSLARTDSSNEQFF
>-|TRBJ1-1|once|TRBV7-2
TGTGCCAGCAGCCACGCCCGGACACCCATGAACACTGAAGCTTTCTTT
CASSHARTPMNTEAFF
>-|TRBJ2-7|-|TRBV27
TGTGCCAGCAGTTCCCGGTCGGCGGGGTCCTACGAGCAGTACTTC
CASSSRSAGSYEQYF
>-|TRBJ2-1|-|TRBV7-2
TGTGCCAGCAGCGCCCGGGACCTCCTACAGTTCTTC
CASSARDLLQFF
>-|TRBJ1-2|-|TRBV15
TGTGCCACCAGCCAGGCCCGCTACTCCTATGGCTACACCTTC
CATSQARYSYGYTF
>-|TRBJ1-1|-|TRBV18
TGTGCCAGCTCACCAAGCAGACAATTTGAAGCTTTCTTT
CASSPSRQFEAFF
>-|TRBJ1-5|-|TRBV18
TGTGCCAGCTCAACAATCGGGGGTCAGCCCCAGCATTTT
CASSTIGGQPQHF
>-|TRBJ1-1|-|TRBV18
TGTGCCAGCTCACCTTACAGGGACCTGAACACTGAAGCTTTCTTT
CASSPYRDLNTEAFF
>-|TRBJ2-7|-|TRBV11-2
TGTGCCAGCAGCCTCCGGGACTTCGGGAAAGGGTCCTACGAGCAGTACTTC
CASSLRDFGKGSYEQYF
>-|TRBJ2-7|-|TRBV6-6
TGTGCCAGCAGTTATGCAACATCCTCGGGTTACGAGCAGTACTTC
CASSYATSSGYEQYF
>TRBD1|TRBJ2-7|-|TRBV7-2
TGTGCCAGCAGCTTAGGGACAGGGGGGTCCTACGAGCAGTACTTC
CASSLGTGGSYEQYF
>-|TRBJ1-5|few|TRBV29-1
TGCAGCGTTGTGTGGGGAACGAATCAGCCCCAGCATTTT
CSVVWGTNQPQHF
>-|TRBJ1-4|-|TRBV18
TGTGCCAGCTCACGTCCGGCTGTAACTAATGAAAAACTGTTTTTT
CASSRPAVTNEKLFF
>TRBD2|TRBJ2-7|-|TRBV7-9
TGTGCCAGCAGCTTGGGACTAGAAGGCGAGCAGTACTTC
CASSLGLEGEQYF
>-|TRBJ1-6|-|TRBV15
TGTGCCACCAGCAGAGATGATAATTCACCCCTCCACTTT
CATSRDDNSPLHF
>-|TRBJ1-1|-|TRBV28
TGTGCCAGCACCTTGATTGGCCAGAACACTGAAGCTTTCTTT
CASTLIGQNTEAFF
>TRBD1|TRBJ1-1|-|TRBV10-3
TGTGCCACCCGACAGGGGGAATGGGGCACTGAAGCTTTCTTT
CATRQGEWGTEAFF
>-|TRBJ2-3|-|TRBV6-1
TGTGCCAGCAGTGTCGAGCCTACGAATACGCAGTATTTT
CASSVEPTNTQYF
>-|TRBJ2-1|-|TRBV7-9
TGTGCCAGCAGCGCCGGGACAAAGCCCTACAATGAGCAGTTCTTC
CASSAGTKPYNEQFF
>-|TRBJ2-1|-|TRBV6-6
TGTGCCAGCAGGTATCGGGGCTCCTACAATGAGCAGTTCTTC
CASRYRGSYNEQFF
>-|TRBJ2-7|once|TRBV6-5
TGTGCCAGCAGTCTCCAGGGTCCCCCTACGAAGCAGTACTTC
CASSLQGPPTKQYF
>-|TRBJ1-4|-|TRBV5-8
TGTGCCAGCAGCTTGCAGGGGAGTAGAGAAAAACTGTTTTTT
CASSLQGSREKLFF
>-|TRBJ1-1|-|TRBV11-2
TGTGCCAGCAGCTTCACGAGGGGCGCGAACACTGAAGCTTTCTTT
CASSFTRGANTEAFF
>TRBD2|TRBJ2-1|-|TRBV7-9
TGTGCCAGCAGCTTAAGCGGGAGTAGGAATGAGCAGTTCTTC
CASSLSGSRNEQFF
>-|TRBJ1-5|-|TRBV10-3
TGTGCCATCACACCGGACAGTAGCAATCAGCCCCAGCATTTT
CAITPDSSNQPQHF
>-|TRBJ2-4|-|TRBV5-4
TGTGCCAGCAGCCTCGACGGGATAGCCAAAAACATTCAGTACTTC
CASSLDGIAKNIQYF
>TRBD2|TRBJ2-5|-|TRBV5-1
TGCGCCAGCAGCCTCCACGGGGGGGATGAGACCCAGTACTTC
CASSLHGGDETQYF